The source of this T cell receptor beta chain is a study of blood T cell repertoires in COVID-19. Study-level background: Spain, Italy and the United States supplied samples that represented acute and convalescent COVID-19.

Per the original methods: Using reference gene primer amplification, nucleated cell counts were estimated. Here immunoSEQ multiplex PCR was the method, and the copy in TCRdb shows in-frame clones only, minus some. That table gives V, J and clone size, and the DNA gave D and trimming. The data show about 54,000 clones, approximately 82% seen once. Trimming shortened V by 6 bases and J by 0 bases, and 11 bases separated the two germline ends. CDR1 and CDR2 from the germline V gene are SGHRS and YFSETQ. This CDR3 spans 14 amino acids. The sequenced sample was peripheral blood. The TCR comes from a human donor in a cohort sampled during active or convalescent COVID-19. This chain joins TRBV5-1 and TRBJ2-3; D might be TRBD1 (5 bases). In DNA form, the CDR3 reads TGCGCCAGCACCCGACAGCACAGCACAGATACGCAGTATTTT. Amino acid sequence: CASTRQHSTDTQYF.